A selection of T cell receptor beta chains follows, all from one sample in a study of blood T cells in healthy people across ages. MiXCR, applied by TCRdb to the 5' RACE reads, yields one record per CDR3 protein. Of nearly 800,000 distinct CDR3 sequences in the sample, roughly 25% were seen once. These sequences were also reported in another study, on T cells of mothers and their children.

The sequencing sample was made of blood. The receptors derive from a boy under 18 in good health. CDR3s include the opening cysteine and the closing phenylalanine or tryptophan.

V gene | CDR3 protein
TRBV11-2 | CASSGPELNIQYF
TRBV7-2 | CASSLNSGDTQYF
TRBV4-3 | CASSQEPGQTEKLFF
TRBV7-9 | CASSLVTSGDREQYF
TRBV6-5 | CASRGWSGDQPQHF
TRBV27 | CASSFRGWQPQHF
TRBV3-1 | CASSQDSGGYTF
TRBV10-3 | CAIRRDQWATEAFF
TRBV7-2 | CASSLSGRNEETQYF
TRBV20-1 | CSARDPQAGGQFF
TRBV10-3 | CAISSYRAGNQPQHF